One sample yielded the 10 T cell receptor beta chains listed below, sequenced in a study of cytomegalovirus exposure and HLA in healthy donors. Amplification used 60 Vbeta primers and 13 Jbeta primers. Sequencing used immunoSEQ multiplex PCR; TCRdb keeps in-frame clones, though not all of them. The repertoire has 130,000 or so clones, around 78% of them found once; the top ten carry 1.5% to 2%. Material for sequencing was PBMCs. These receptors all come from a female donor in good health and CMV-seropositive.

The V call is TRBV7-2, the J call TRBJ1-2; D unclear. V lost 5 bases, J lost 2 bases, and 9 bases lay in between. The CDR3 runs to 13 residues. Germline CDR1 SGHTA, CDR2 FQGNSA. CDR3 DNA: TGTGCCAGCAGCCCCCAGGTGAACTATGGCTACACCTTC. Protein product: CASSPQVNYGYTF.

V is TRBV18 and J is TRBJ2-2; perhaps TRBD1 as D (5 bases). V was cut by 3 bases and J by 0 bases, with 20 bases left in between. The germline gives CDR1 KGHSH, CDR2 LQKENI. The CDR3 runs 19 residues. The CDR3 loop reads CASSPNVGLRQTNTGELFF. DNA for the CDR3: TGTGCCAGCTCACCTAACGTGGGGTTACGACAGACGAACACCGGGGAGCTGTTTTTT.

The chain joins TRBV2 to TRBJ2-7, with 9 bases identical to TRBD1. Per the germline V gene, CDR1 is SNHLY and CDR2 is FYNNEI. CDR3 size: 14 residues. The J segment lost 3 bases and the V segment lost 4 bases, leaving 4 bases of the junction unmatched. The CDR3 DNA is TGTGCCAGCAGTGGGGGACAGGGTAACTACGAGCAGTACTTC. Amino acids: CASSGGQGNYEQYF.

The chain couples TRBV28 to TRBJ1-4; D is unclear. Germline CDR1 reads MDHEN; CDR2 reads SYDVKM. V shed 2 bases and J shed 7 bases, with 11 bases lying between them. The length of the CDR3 is 14 residues. The CDR3 sequence: CASSLVGSSEKLFF. CDR3 nucleotide sequence: TGTGCCAGCAGTTTAGTAGGGAGTAGTGAAAAACTGTTTTTT.

This clone was picked up a small number of times. The V and J genes are TRBV7-3 and TRBJ2-5, with TRBD1 matching over 9 bases. Germline V gives CDR1 SGHTA, CDR2 FQGTGA. The CDR3 totals 15 residues. With 3 bases clipped from V and 2 bases from J, the junction kept 4 bases outside the gene matches. The CDR3 nucleotides are TGTGCCAGCAGCTTTTACAGGGGGCCGCAAGAGACCCAGTACTTC. Its translation is CASSFYRGPQETQYF.

The chain is built from TRBV6-1 and TRBJ1-5; 10 bases are a match to TRBD1. V dropped 5 bases and J dropped 3; count of bases not matched to a gene: 4. Germline CDR1 MNHNS, CDR2 SASEGT. The CDR3 spans 15 residues. CDR3 region: CASSPGTGVNQPQHF. The DNA of the CDR3 is TGTGCCAGCAGTCCCGGGACAGGGGTCAATCAGCCCCAGCATTTT.

The chain carries TRBV6-1 and TRBJ1-2; 8 bases match TRBD1. Germline CDR1 and CDR2: MNHNS and SASEGT. Unmatched junction bases numbered 8, after V lost 7 bases and J lost 10 bases. CDR3 length equals 12 residues. CDR3 in DNA: TGTGCCAGCACCTTGGACAGGGAGTACTACACCTTC. It translates to CASTLDREYYTF.

The rearrangement joins TRBV10-3 to TRBJ2-1; TRBD2 might be the D (6 bases). Trimming pared 5 bases from V and 7 bases from J, leaving 12 bases between. The germline gives CDR1 ENHRY, CDR2 SYGVKD. The CDR3 is made up of 13 amino acids. In DNA form, the CDR3 reads TGTGCCATCAGTAGGGACTCCCCAAATGAGCAGTTCTTC. Translation: CAISRDSPNEQFF.

The chain is built from TRBV5-1 and TRBJ2-3; possibly TRBD2 for D (6 bases). This CDR3 contains 15 residues. V lost 7 bases to trimming and J lost 2 bases, with 17 bases between them. CDR1 and CDR2 from the germline V gene are SGHRS and YFSETQ. CDR3 bases: TGCGCCAGCGGCACCGGGACTTTCTACACAGATACGCAGTATTTT. The encoded protein is CASGTGTFYTDTQYF. Combining the CDR3 with reference TRBV5-1 and TRBJ2-3 gives the whole variable domain KAGVTQTPRYLIKTRGQQVTLSCSPISGHRSVSWYQQTPGQGLQFLFEYFSETQRNKGNFPGRFSGRQFSNSRSEMNVSTLELGDSALYLCASGTGTFYTDTQYFGPGTRLTVL.

The chain links TRBV10-1 to TRBJ2-1, with TRBD2 matching over 10 bases. This CDR3 contains 15 residues. V was clipped by 8 bases and J by 4 bases; unmatched bases: 8. The germline CDR1 and CDR2 sequences are WNHNN and SYGVQD (reference sequence). CDR3 nucleotide sequence: TGCGCCAGCTCTCCTAGCGGGGGCGCTTACAATGAGCAGTTCTTC. It encodes CASSPSGGAYNEQFF.